These 8 T cell receptor beta chains came from one sample sequenced in a study of T cells in Graves' hyperthyroidism and ophthalmopathy (dated 2019 in TCRdb). Libraries were prepared through multiplex PCR. These reads were obtained on an Illumina HiSeq 2000. The TCR beta CDR3 regions were amplified from RNA transcripts. The TCR CDR3 was subjected to a first round of RT-PCR using the HTBI primer set and the Qiagen OneStep RT-PCR kit. TCRdb's own reprocessing of the public reads used fastp at Q25 and MiXCR and kept productive beta chains. All rows with the same CDR3 protein become a single entry with the most common DNA and genes. This sample lists more than 600,000 distinct CDR3 sequences; around 15% were detected once. Roughly 8% of the sample is taken by the ten largest. Source material: blood. These receptors were taken from a man between 18 and 35 years old with Graves' hyperthyroidism.

This clonotype was seen ten or more times. This rearrangement joins TRBV28 to TRBJ2-7; the match to TRBD2 covers 9 bases. V was clipped by 6 bases and J by 3 bases; unmatched bases: 6. CDR1 and CDR2 (germline): MDHEN, SYDVKM. The CDR3 runs 14 residues. The CDR3 reads CASRLAGAIYEQYF. Written as DNA, the CDR3 is TGTGCCAGCAGGTTAGCGGGAGCGATCTACGAGCAGTACTTC.

This chain links TRBV6-1 with TRBJ2-5; D is perhaps TRBD1 (5 bases). V was clipped by 6 bases and J by 1 base, with 15 bases between them. The CDR3 totals 15 residues. Germline V gives CDR1 MNHNS, CDR2 SASEGT. The CDR3 DNA reads TGTGCCAGCAGCGTAGCTGGAACAGGCCAAGAGACCCAGTACTTC. It yields the protein CASSVAGTGQETQYF.

This clonotype has more than one count but fewer than ten. The rearrangement links TRBV27 to TRBJ1-1; 9 bases align to TRBD1. Losses at the gene ends were 6 bases for V and 1 base for J; bases not matched to a gene: 6. The CDR3 is 15 residues long. The germline V gene has CDR1 MNHEY and CDR2 SMNVEV (reference sequence). The CDR3 sequence is CASSRDRAQNTEAFF. For the CDR3, the DNA is TGTGCCAGCAGCCGGGACAGGGCGCAGAACACTGAAGCTTTCTTT.

In its sample, this clonotype was seen a few times. The J gene is TRBJ2-7, the V gene TRBV7-8, with TRBD2 as a possible D gene (6 bases). The DNA end is a closer match to TRBJ2-1, so the J assignment may be wrong. Germline CDR1 SGHVS, CDR2 FQNEAQ. The length of the CDR3 is 15 residues. The CDR3 nucleotides are TGTGCCAGCAGCCTGGCTGCGGGGAGCTCCTGGGGGCAGTTCTTC. It encodes CASSLAAGSSWGQFF.

This clonotype was detected a few times. The chain is built from TRBV6-5 and TRBJ2-5; 8 bases are a match to TRBD2. The germline V gene has CDR1 MNHEY and CDR2 SVGAGI. V gave up 2 bases and J gave up 5 bases; unmatched junction bases: 7. The CDR3 length is 15 residues. CDR3 DNA sequence: TGTGCCAGCAGTTACCCGGGAGGGGCGAGGGAGACCCAGTACTTC. Amino acids: CASSYPGGARETQYF.

A remark on this clonotype: A junction end diverges from the germline sequence, so it may reflect a read error. The V gene is TRBV4-1, the J gene TRBJ2-1; tentatively, D is TRBD1 (6 bases). CDR1 and CDR2 from the germline V gene are MGHRA and YSYEKL. The CDR3 has 16 amino acids. This chain's CDR3 is CASSHAGRGSYNEQSF. The CDR3 DNA reads as TGCGCCAGCAGCCACGCAGGTAGGGGGTCCTACAATGAGCAGTCCTTC.

This clonotype was detected only a few times. The gene calls are TRBV10-3 and TRBJ2-3; 10 bases align to TRBD2. Germline V gives CDR1 ENHRY, CDR2 SYGVKD. The CDR3 loop spans 16 amino acids. Trimming cost V 5 bases and J 1 base; bases outside gene matches: 6. CDR3 protein: CAISSGRAGGTDTQYF. For the CDR3, the DNA is TGTGCCATCAGTAGCGGGAGGGCCGGAGGCACAGATACGCAGTATTTT.

This clonotype showed up many times. The rearrangement links TRBV28 to TRBJ2-1; D possibly matches TRBD1 or TRBD2 (5 bases each). Germline CDR1 MDHEN, CDR2 SYDVKM. The CDR3 is made up of 15 amino acids. With 4 bases removed from V and 3 bases from J, the gap between germline ends came to 13 bases. Here the CDR3 DNA reads TGTGCCAGCAGTTCCCCCGGGGCGTACTACAATGAGCAGTTCTTC. Its protein is CASSSPGAYYNEQFF.